Following are 14 T cell receptor beta chains from one sample sequenced in a study of shared clonotypes between healthy human individuals. Clones were sequenced by immunoSEQ multiplex PCR, and TCRdb holds only the in-frame ones, with some missing. The sample has under 2,000,000 clones; roughly 95% are singletons. Naive CD8 cells lacked CD45RO, underwent positive selection for CCR7 and left out terminally differentiated effector memory CD45RA+ cells. What was sequenced was naive CD8+ T cells sorted from blood. The receptors stem from a man between 18 and 29 years old in good health.

The V gene is TRBV4-1, the J gene TRBJ1-5; D is unclear. CDR1 and CDR2 from the germline V gene are MGHRA and YSYEKL. The CDR3 sequence is 13 residues long. Deletions cut 3 bases from V and 7 bases from J, with 10 bases between. DNA of the CDR3: TGCGCCAGCAGCCAGAGACCCGGGCAGCCCCAGCATTTT. Residues: CASSQRPGQPQHF.

The chain is built from TRBV4-3 and TRBJ1-4, with D uncertain. The germline V gene encodes CDR1 LGHNA and CDR2 YSLEER. CDR3 length equals 17 residues. V was shortened by 4 bases and J by 0 bases, with 15 bases between the two germline ends. The CDR3 loop is CASSRARDLATNEKLFF. The CDR3 DNA reads TGCGCCAGCAGCCGAGCTAGAGATCTCGCAACTAATGAAAAACTGTTTTTT.

A single count supports this clone. The rearrangement joins TRBV10-3 to TRBJ1-5; tentatively, D is TRBD1 (6 bases). V was pared by 0 bases and J by 5 bases, with 8 bases between. Germline lookup yields CDR1 ENHRY and CDR2 SYGVKD. The CDR3 sequence is 14 residues long. The CDR3 is CAISESGTHQPQHF. The CDR3 DNA follows: TGTGCCATCAGTGAGTCCGGGACACATCAGCCCCAGCATTTT.

V usage is TRBV5-1 and J usage is TRBJ2-5; possible D gene TRBD2, 5 bases. The V gene lost 0 bases and the J gene lost 3 bases, with 12 bases spanning the gap. Per the germline V gene, CDR1 is SGHRS and CDR2 is YFSETQ. CDR3 length equals 15 residues. CDR3 nucleotide sequence: TGCGCCAGCAGCTTGGAGGCGGGTTTGGAAGAGACCCAGTACTTC. Translating it yields CASSLEAGLEETQYF.

The chain employs TRBV9 and TRBJ2-2; unclear D gene. Germline loops: CDR1 SGDLS, CDR2 YYNGEE. Trimming removed 0 bases at V and 8 bases at J, with 8 bases between. The CDR3 runs 13 residues. For the CDR3, the DNA is TGTGCCAGCAGCGTAGGGTCGTGGGGGGAGCTGTTTTTT. Amino acid sequence: CASSVGSWGELFF.

Notes on this clone: Other DNA sequences in this sample translate to the same CDR3. The V call is TRBV5-6, the J call TRBJ2-7, with D unclear. The germline gives CDR1 SGHDT, CDR2 YYEEEE. V dropped 1 base and J dropped 1 base, with 6 bases sitting between them. This CDR3 region has 13 residues. In DNA, the CDR3 is TGTGCCAGCAGCTTGATGGGTTCCTACGAGCAGTACTTC. It is translated as CASSLMGSYEQYF.

V is TRBV9 and J is TRBJ1-1; a weak D match, TRBD1 (6 bases). The germline V and J ends were trimmed by 3 bases and 2 bases, with 17 bases remaining between them. The germline V gene encodes CDR1 SGDLS and CDR2 YYNGEE. CDR3 length: 16 amino acids. CDR3 sequence reads: CASSDSRDKLNTEAFF. CDR3 sequence (DNA): TGTGCCAGCAGCGATAGCCGGGACAAGTTAAACACTGAAGCTTTCTTT.

This clone was seen only once. The V gene is TRBV7-2, the J gene TRBJ1-5; a weak D match, TRBD1 (6 bases). The CDR3 length is 13 residues. Trimming removed 5 bases from V and 10 bases from J, with 15 bases in between. Germline CDR1 is SGHTA and CDR2 is FQGNSA. The CDR3 here is CASSPDRFHPQHF. CDR3 nucleotide sequence: TGTGCCAGCAGCCCCGACAGGTTCCACCCCCAGCATTTT.

The chain is built from TRBV27 and TRBJ2-1; D may correspond to TRBD1 or TRBD2 (6 bases each). The CDR3 length is 14 residues. Deletions cut 5 bases from V and 8 bases from J, with 16 bases between. Germline V lookup: CDR1 MNHEY, CDR2 SMNVEV (reference sequence). The CDR3 bases are TGTGCCAGCAGTATCTCTTCGGGGGCTGATGAGCAGTTCTTC. Amino acid sequence: CASSISSGADEQFF.

The rearrangement links TRBV5-7 to TRBJ2-2, with 8 bases identical to TRBD1. TRBV5-7 counts as an open reading frame of uncertain function. V was clipped by 4 bases and J by 3 bases; unmatched bases: 8. The CDR3 is 16 amino acids. CDR3 region: CASSEQGAQDTGELFF. In DNA form, the CDR3 reads TGTGCCAGCAGCGAGCAGGGGGCCCAAGACACCGGGGAGCTGTTTTTT.

The genes are TRBV7-8 and TRBJ1-6; D uncertain. Per germline, CDR1 SGHVS and CDR2 FQNEAQ. Trimming stripped 1 base from V and 7 bases from J, with 8 bases between. The CDR3 contains 14 residues. The CDR3 loop reads CASSLGAANSPLHF. The CDR3 region has the DNA TGTGCCAGCAGCTTAGGAGCCGCCAATTCACCCCTCCACTTT.

This clone has a single count. The chain recombines TRBV6-5 with TRBJ2-7, with 7 bases lining up with TRBD1. V shed 5 bases and J 3 bases; nucleotides not matched to a gene: 10. This CDR3 comprises 15 residues. Looked up from germline, CDR1 is MNHEY and CDR2 is SVGAGI. For the CDR3, the DNA is TGTGCCAGCAGTCTTAGACAGGGCGCAATCTACGAGCAGTACTTC. This gives the protein CASSLRQGAIYEQYF.

The chain carries TRBV7-2 and TRBJ2-7; D gene unclear. Germline V gene lookup returns CDR1 SGHTA and CDR2 FQGNSA. Trimming stripped 6 bases from V and 2 bases from J, with 11 bases between. This CDR3 is 13 amino acids long. The CDR3 sequence is CASSRGPTYEQYF. The CDR3 DNA follows: TGTGCCAGCAGTCGCGGTCCGACCTACGAGCAGTACTTC.

J is TRBJ2-1 and V is TRBV9; TRBD2 matches 10 bases. J gave up 4 bases and V 3 bases, and 7 bases lay outside the gene matches. The CDR3 runs to 16 residues. CDR1 and CDR2 (germline): SGDLS, YYNGEE. The CDR3: CASSAELAGRYNEQFF. DNA of the CDR3: TGTGCCAGCAGCGCGGAACTAGCGGGGCGTTACAATGAGCAGTTCTTC.